This T cell receptor (beta chain) is drawn from a study of control samples from healthy donors and cancer patients. The CDR3 runs to 15 residues. Germline loops: CDR1 LGHNT, CDR2 FRNRAP. V was trimmed by 3 bases and J by 1 base, leaving 12 bases between them. Profiling relied on immunoSEQ multiplex PCR, and the TCRdb table lists in-frame clones only, not all of them. This sample has some 90,000 clones, with around 83% found just once. The receptor's source is a woman between 50 and 59 years old in good health. The rearrangement joins TRBV12-5 to TRBJ1-1; no firm D call. Sample: blood. The CDR3 nucleotides are TGTGCTAGTGGTTTTCTCACATTTAAGAACACTGAAGCTTTCTTT. Encoded protein: CASGFLTFKNTEAFF.